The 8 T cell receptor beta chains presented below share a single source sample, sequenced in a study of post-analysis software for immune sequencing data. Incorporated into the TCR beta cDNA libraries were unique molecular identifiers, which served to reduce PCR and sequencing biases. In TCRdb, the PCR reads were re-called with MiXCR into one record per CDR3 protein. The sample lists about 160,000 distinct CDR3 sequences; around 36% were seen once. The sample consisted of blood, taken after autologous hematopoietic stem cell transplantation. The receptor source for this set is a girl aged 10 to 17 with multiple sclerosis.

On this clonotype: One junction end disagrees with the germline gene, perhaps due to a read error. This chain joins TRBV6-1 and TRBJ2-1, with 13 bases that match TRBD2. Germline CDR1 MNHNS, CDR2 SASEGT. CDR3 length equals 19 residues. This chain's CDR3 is CASTPGLAGAESSHNEQFF. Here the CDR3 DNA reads TGTGCCAGCACTCCTGGACTAGCGGGAGCAGAGAGCTCCCACAATGAGCAGTTCTTC.

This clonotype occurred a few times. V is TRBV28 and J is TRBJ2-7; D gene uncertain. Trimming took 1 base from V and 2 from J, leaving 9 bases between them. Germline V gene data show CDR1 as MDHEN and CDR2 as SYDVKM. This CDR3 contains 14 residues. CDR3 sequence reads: CASSLLTGPYEQYF. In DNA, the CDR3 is TGTGCCAGCAGTTTATTGACCGGACCCTACGAGCAGTACTTC. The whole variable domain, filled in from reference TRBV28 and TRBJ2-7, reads DVKVTQSSRYLVKRTGEKVFLECVQDMDHENMFWYRQDPGLGLRLIYFSYDVKMKEKGDIPEGYSVSREKKERFSLILESASTNQTSMYLCASSLLTGPYEQYFGPGTRLTVT.

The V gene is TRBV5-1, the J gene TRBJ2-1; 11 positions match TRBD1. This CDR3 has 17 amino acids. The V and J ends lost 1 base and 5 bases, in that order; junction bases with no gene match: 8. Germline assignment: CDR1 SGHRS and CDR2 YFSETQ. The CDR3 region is CASSLRPGTGGDNEQFF. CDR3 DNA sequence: TGCGCCAGCAGCTTGCGACCCGGGACAGGGGGGGACAATGAGCAGTTCTTC.

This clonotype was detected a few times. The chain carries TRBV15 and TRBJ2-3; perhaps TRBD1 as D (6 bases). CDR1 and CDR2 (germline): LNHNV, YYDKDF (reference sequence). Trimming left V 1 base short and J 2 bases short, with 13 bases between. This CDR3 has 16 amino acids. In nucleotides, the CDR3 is TGTGCCACCAGCAGAGTACGACAGGTCCCCACAGATACGCAGTATTTT. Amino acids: CATSRVRQVPTDTQYF.

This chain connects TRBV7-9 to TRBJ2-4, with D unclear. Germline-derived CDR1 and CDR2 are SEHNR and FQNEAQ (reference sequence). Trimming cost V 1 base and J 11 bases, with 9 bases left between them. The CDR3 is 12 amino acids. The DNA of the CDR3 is TGTGCCAGCAGCTTAGAGGGCAGCCTTCAGTACTTC. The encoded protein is CASSLEGSLQYF. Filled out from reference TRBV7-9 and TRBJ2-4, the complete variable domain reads DTGVSQNPRHKITKRGQNVTFRCDPISEHNRLYWYRQTLGQGPEFLTYFQNEAQLEKSRLLSDRFSAERPKGSFSTLEIQRTEQGDSAMYLCASSLEGSLQYFGAGTRLSVL.

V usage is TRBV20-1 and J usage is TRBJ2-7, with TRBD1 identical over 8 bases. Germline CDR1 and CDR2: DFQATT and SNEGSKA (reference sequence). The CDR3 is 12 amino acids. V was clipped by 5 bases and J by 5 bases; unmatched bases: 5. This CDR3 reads CSAGQGANEQYF. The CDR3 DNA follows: TGCAGTGCTGGGCAGGGGGCAAACGAGCAGTACTTC.

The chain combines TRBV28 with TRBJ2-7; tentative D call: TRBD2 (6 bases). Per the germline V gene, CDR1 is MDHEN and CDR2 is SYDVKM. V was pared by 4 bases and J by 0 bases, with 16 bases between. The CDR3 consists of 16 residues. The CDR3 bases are TGTGCCAGCAGTTCCCCCATGGGGGGTTACTCCTACGAGCAGTACTTC. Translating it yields CASSSPMGGYSYEQYF. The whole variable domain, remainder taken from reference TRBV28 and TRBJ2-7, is DVKVTQSSRYLVKRTGEKVFLECVQDMDHENMFWYRQDPGLGLRLIYFSYDVKMKEKGDIPEGYSVSREKKERFSLILESASTNQTSMYLCASSSPMGGYSYEQYFGPGTRLTVT.

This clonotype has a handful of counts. The CDR3 loop reads CASSSGLGGYNEQFF. The CDR3 DNA sequence: TGCGCCAGCAGCTCGGGACTAGGTGGGTACAATGAGCAGTTCTTC. The chain is built from TRBV5-1 and TRBJ2-1; TRBD2 aligns across 8 bases. The CDR3 consists of 15 residues. V trimming: 3 bases; J trimming: 4 bases; junction bases outside the gene matches: 6. Germline assignment: CDR1 SGHRS and CDR2 YFSETQ.